The next 8 T cell receptor beta chains were all read from a single sample in a study of T cell responses to AZD1222 COVID-19 vaccine. Sequencing used immunoSEQ multiplex PCR; TCRdb keeps in-frame clones, though not all of them. This sample carries some 170,000 clones, just over 90% of them seen once, and the ten largest clones take about 3%. The sample consisted of peripheral blood, taken on day 0 of AZD1222 vaccination. The receptor set was obtained from an adult in good health.

The chain joins TRBV11-2 to TRBJ2-7; D ambiguous. This CDR3 spans 14 amino acids. V lost 4 bases and J lost 2, with 12 bases in between. Germline V CDR1 and CDR2: SGHAT, FQNNGV. The CDR3 DNA reads TGTGCCAGCAGCTGGGGATTTCTAACCTACGAGCAGTACTTC. Its translation is CASSWGFLTYEQYF. Supplemented by reference TRBV11-2 and TRBJ2-7, the full variable domain reads EAGVAQSPRYKIIEKRQSVAFWCNPISGHATLYWYQQILGQGPKLLIQFQNNGVVDDSQLPKDRFSAERLKGVDSTLKIQPAKLEDSAVYLCASSWGFLTYEQYFGPGTRLTVT.

The V and J genes are TRBV5-4 and TRBJ2-7, with 13 bases matching TRBD2. V lost 3 bases to trimming and J lost 6 bases; unmatched junction nucleotides: 6. This CDR3 region has 15 residues. CDR1 and CDR2 from the germline V gene are SGHNT and YYREEE (reference sequence). This CDR3 is CASSYGLAGDREQYF. The CDR3 nucleotides read TGTGCCAGCAGCTATGGACTAGCGGGAGACCGCGAGCAGTACTTC.

Only one count was recorded for this clone. The chain links TRBV7-8 to TRBJ1-1, with TRBD1 identical over 12 bases. The CDR3 length is 18 residues. The germline V gene encodes CDR1 SGHVS and CDR2 FQNEAQ. After removal of 5 bases from V and 3 bases from J, the junction contained 13 bases not matched to a gene. The CDR3 loop is CASSQGTGGESWHTEAFF. The CDR3 DNA reads TGTGCCAGCAGCCAGGGGACAGGGGGCGAGTCTTGGCACACTGAAGCTTTCTTT.

The gene calls are TRBV5-1 and TRBJ1-1; TRBD1 is a possible D gene (6 bases). V gave up 0 bases and J gave up 0 bases, with 9 bases separating them. The CDR3 length is 15 residues. Germline assignment: CDR1 SGHRS and CDR2 YFSETQ. CDR3 amino acids: CASSLAQGLNTEAFF. CDR3 bases: TGCGCCAGCAGCTTGGCACAGGGCTTGAACACTGAAGCTTTCTTT.

This clone was seen a single time. V and J are TRBV6-2 or TRBV6-3 and TRBJ1-5, with a possible D match to TRBD1 (5 bases). V was clipped by 6 bases and J by 3 bases, with 18 bases between them. Germline-derived CDR1 and CDR2 are MNHEY and SVGEGT. The CDR3 consists of 16 residues. CDR3 bases: TGTGCCAGCAGCACAGGCGTAACTGCTAACAATCAGCCCCAGCATTTT. This gives the protein CASSTGVTANNQPQHF.

The chain has TRBV27 and TRBJ1-1; D not certain. V dropped 2 bases and J dropped 2 bases, with 6 bases sitting between them. CDR3 length equals 13 residues. The V gene's germline CDR1 is MNHEY and CDR2 SMNVEV (reference sequence). CDR3 DNA: TGTGCCAGCAGTTTAAAGGGAAACACTGAAGCTTTCTTT. This sequence encodes CASSLKGNTEAFF.

V gene TRBV6-5 combines with J gene TRBJ2-1; TRBD1 might be the D (6 bases). Germline-derived CDR1 and CDR2 are MNHEY and SVGAGI. V shed 8 bases and J shed 8 bases, with 19 bases lying between them. The CDR3 extends over 14 amino acids. In DNA form, the CDR3 reads TGTGCCAGCCAACCCCCAGGGGCGATAGATGAGCAGTTCTTC. Protein: CASQPPGAIDEQFF.

The CDR3 region is CAWTLLGIRCEQYF. The CDR3 DNA is TGTGCCTGGACCCTCTTGGGCATCCGCTGCGAGCAGTACTTC. The chain recombines TRBV30 with TRBJ2-7; D unresolved. The CDR3 has 14 residues. Germline CDR1 reads GTSNPN; CDR2 reads SVGIG (reference sequence). The V gene lost 4 bases and the J gene lost 6 bases, with 19 bases spanning the gap.